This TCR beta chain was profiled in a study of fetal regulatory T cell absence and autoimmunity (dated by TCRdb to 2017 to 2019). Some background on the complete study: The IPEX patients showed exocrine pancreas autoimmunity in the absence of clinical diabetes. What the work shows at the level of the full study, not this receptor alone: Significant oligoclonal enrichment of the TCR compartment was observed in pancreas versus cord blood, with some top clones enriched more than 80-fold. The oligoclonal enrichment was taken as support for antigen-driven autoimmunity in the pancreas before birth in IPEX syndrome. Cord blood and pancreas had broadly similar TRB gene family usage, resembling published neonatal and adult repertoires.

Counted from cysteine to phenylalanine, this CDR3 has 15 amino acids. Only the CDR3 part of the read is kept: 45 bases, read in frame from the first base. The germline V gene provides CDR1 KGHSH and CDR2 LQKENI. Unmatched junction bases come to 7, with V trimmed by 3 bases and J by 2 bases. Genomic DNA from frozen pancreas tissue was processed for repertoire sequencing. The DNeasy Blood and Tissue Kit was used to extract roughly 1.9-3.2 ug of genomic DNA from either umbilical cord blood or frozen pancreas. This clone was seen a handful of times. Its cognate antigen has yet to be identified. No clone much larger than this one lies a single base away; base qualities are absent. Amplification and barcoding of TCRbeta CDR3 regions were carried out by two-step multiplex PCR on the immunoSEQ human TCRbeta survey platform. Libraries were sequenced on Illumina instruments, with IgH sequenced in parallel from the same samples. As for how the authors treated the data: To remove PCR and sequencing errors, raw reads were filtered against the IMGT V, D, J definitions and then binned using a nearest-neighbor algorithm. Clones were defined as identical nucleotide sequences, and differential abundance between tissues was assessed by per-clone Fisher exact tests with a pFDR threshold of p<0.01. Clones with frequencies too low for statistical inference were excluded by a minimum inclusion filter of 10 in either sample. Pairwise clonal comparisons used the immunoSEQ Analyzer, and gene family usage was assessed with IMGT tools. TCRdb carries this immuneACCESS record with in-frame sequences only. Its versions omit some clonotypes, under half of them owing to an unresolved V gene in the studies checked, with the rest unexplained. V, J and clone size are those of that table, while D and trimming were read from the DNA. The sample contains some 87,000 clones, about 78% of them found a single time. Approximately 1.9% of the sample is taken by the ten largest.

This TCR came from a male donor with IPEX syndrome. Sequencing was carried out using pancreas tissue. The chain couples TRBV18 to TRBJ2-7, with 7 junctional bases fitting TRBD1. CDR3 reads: CASSPEPGQTYEQYF. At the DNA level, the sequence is TGTGCCAGCTCACCCGAGCCGGGACAGACCTACGAGCAGTACTTC.